Listed below are T cell receptor beta chains from one sample, sequenced in a study of T cells in Graves' hyperthyroidism and ophthalmopathy. TCRdb reprocessed the multiplex PCR reads via MiXCR and lists one record per CDR3 protein. The data show 500,000 to 750,000 distinct CDR3 sequences, with around a sixth seen just once and under 8% held by the top ten. Sample: blood. The receptor source for this set is a woman in her twenties or thirties with Graves' hyperthyroidism. CDR3s include the opening cysteine and the closing phenylalanine or tryptophan. D genes are given only for firm matches. Clone size is not always given. Where it is, it says once, few, many or a class for expanded clones.

abundance: -; v_gene: TRBV2; d_gene: -; j_gene: TRBJ2-1; CDR3nt: TGTGCCAGCAGTGAACCGTATGAGCAGTTCTTC; CDR3aa: CASSEPYEQFF
abundance: many; v_gene: TRBV28; d_gene: TRBD1; j_gene: TRBJ2-1; CDR3nt: TGTGCCAGCAGTTTAGATCGGGACAGGGTATCCTACAATGAGCAGTTCTTC; CDR3aa: CASSLDRDRVSYNEQFF
abundance: many; v_gene: TRBV27; d_gene: -; j_gene: TRBJ1-5; CDR3nt: TGTGCCAGCAGTTTATCGGCTGGAACAGGACTCAATCAGCCCCAGCATTTT; CDR3aa: CASSLSAGTGLNQPQHF
abundance: -; v_gene: TRBV7-2; d_gene: -; j_gene: TRBJ2-5; CDR3nt: TGTGCCAGCAGCTTAGACGCCGGGGAAGAGACCCAGTACTTC; CDR3aa: CASSLDAGEETQYF
abundance: many; v_gene: TRBV7-8; d_gene: TRBD1; j_gene: TRBJ1-5; CDR3nt: TGTGCCAGCAGAGATACAGGGGATTATCAGCCCCAGCATTTT; CDR3aa: CASRDTGDYQPQHF
abundance: many; v_gene: TRBV7-9; d_gene: -; j_gene: TRBJ1-2; CDR3nt: TGTGCCAGCAGCTTAGCGATCGGAGGCGATGGCTACACCTTC; CDR3aa: CASSLAIGGDGYTF
abundance: few; v_gene: TRBV7-7; d_gene: TRBD1; j_gene: TRBJ2-1; CDR3nt: TGTGCTAGCAGCTCTGAACCAGGGGGTACGGGGAAAAACAATGAGCAGTTCTTC; CDR3aa: CASSSEPGGTGKNNEQFF
abundance: -; v_gene: TRBV18; d_gene: TRBD2; j_gene: TRBJ2-3; CDR3nt: TGTGCCAGCTCACCACGTCCGGGAGGGAGCACAGATACGCAGTATTTT; CDR3aa: CASSPRPGGSTDTQYF
abundance: -; v_gene: TRBV7-9; d_gene: -; j_gene: TRBJ2-2; CDR3nt: TGTGCCAGCAGCTTAGAAAGTTCGGGGAACACCGGGGAGCTGTTTTTT; CDR3aa: CASSLESSGNTGELFF
abundance: many; v_gene: TRBV3-1; d_gene: TRBD2; j_gene: TRBJ2-1; CDR3nt: TGTGCCAGCAGCCAATGGAGCGGGACCTACAATGAGCAGTTCTTC; CDR3aa: CASSQWSGTYNEQFF
abundance: -; v_gene: TRBV30; d_gene: TRBD2; j_gene: TRBJ2-1; CDR3nt: TGTGCCTGGAGTCTGCTCACATTGACTAGCGGAATGAGCTCCTACAATGAGCAGTTCTTC; CDR3aa: CAWSLLTLTSGMSSYNEQFF
abundance: many; v_gene: TRBV20-1; d_gene: -; j_gene: TRBJ2-1; CDR3nt: TGCAGTGCTAGAGAGTCGCTGCAGTTCTTC; CDR3aa: CSARESLQFF
abundance: many; v_gene: TRBV11-2; d_gene: -; j_gene: TRBJ1-5; CDR3nt: TGTGCCAGCAGCCCTGGGGTGGGGGCCCATCAGCCCCAGCATTTT; CDR3aa: CASSPGVGAHQPQHF
abundance: -; v_gene: TRBV19; d_gene: TRBD2; j_gene: TRBJ2-1; CDR3nt: TGTGCCAGGGGACTCCCGTGGGGGGGTGAGCAGTTCTTC; CDR3aa: CARGLPWGGEQFF
abundance: -; v_gene: TRBV6-1; d_gene: -; j_gene: TRBJ1-2; CDR3nt: TGTGCCAGCAGTGAAAGCTTTAGCTATGGCTACACCTTC; CDR3aa: CASSESFSYGYTF
abundance: many; v_gene: TRBV7-3; d_gene: TRBD2; j_gene: TRBJ2-1; CDR3nt: TGTGCCAGCAGCTTGGCTAGCGGGATTTACAATGAGCAGTTCTTC; CDR3aa: CASSLASGIYNEQFF
abundance: -; v_gene: TRBV3-1; d_gene: TRBD1; j_gene: TRBJ2-1; CDR3nt: TGTGCCAGCAGCCCGCCGGGACAGGGGGCGCGGGGGTTGGCAATGGATGAGCAGTTCTTC; CDR3aa: CASSPPGQGARGLAMDEQFF
abundance: few; v_gene: TRBV3-1; d_gene: -; j_gene: TRBJ1-2; CDR3nt: TGTGCCAGCAGCCAGCAAGGCGGATTCGACACCTTC; CDR3aa: CASSQQGGFDTF
abundance: many; v_gene: TRBV5-1; d_gene: TRBD1; j_gene: TRBJ2-7; CDR3nt: TGCGCCAGCAGGACGGACAGGGTCTACGAGCAGTACTTC; CDR3aa: CASRTDRVYEQYF
abundance: -; v_gene: TRBV30; d_gene: -; j_gene: TRBJ2-2; CDR3nt: TGTGCCTTGACGGCGCAGTCGACAAACACCGGGGAGCTGTTTTTT; CDR3aa: CALTAQSTNTGELFF
abundance: once; v_gene: TRBV5-1; d_gene: -; j_gene: TRBJ1-2; CDR3nt: TGCGCCAGCAGCTTGGACAGGGCCAGGGGCTACACCTTC; CDR3aa: CASSLDRARGYTF
abundance: many; v_gene: TRBV6-2/TRBV6-3; d_gene: TRBD1; j_gene: TRBJ2-3; CDR3nt: TGTGCCAGCAGTTCCGGACAGGGGGTAGATACGCAGTATTTT; CDR3aa: CASSSGQGVDTQYF
abundance: -; v_gene: TRBV10-3; d_gene: TRBD2; j_gene: TRBJ2-1; CDR3nt: TGTGCCATCACCGCAAAGGGACTAGCGGGAGGTAACAATGAGCAGTTCTTC; CDR3aa: CAITAKGLAGGNNEQFF
abundance: -; v_gene: TRBV10-3; d_gene: TRBD1; j_gene: TRBJ2-7; CDR3nt: TGTGCCATCAGTGACGGGACAGGGTCCCACGAGCAGTACTTC; CDR3aa: CAISDGTGSHEQYF
abundance: -; v_gene: TRBV19; d_gene: -; j_gene: TRBJ1-5; CDR3nt: TGTGCCAGTAGCACTAGGACAGAATCCAATCAGCCCCAGCATTTT; CDR3aa: CASSTRTESNQPQHF
abundance: many; v_gene: TRBV2; d_gene: -; j_gene: TRBJ2-7; CDR3nt: TGTGCCAGCAGTGAGGGGGTAGGCTACGAGCAGTACTTC; CDR3aa: CASSEGVGYEQYF
abundance: few; v_gene: TRBV5-6; d_gene: -; j_gene: TRBJ2-3; CDR3nt: TGTGCCAGCAGCTGGGTACCGGGGTTAACAGATACGCAGTATTTT; CDR3aa: CASSWVPGLTDTQYF
abundance: -; v_gene: TRBV15; d_gene: TRBD2; j_gene: TRBJ2-7; CDR3nt: TGTGCCACCAGCACCCAGGGCCGGGGTAGCGGGAGGAACGAGCAGTACTTC; CDR3aa: CATSTQGRGSGRNEQYF
abundance: few; v_gene: TRBV6-1; d_gene: -; j_gene: TRBJ1-1; CDR3nt: TGTGCCAGCAGTGAAGGGTGGGACTCAGCTTTCTTT; CDR3aa: CASSEGWDSAFF
abundance: -; v_gene: TRBV7-9; d_gene: -; j_gene: TRBJ1-2; CDR3nt: TGTGCCAGCAGCTTAGATTCAGCGGCTGCCGGCTACACCTTC; CDR3aa: CASSLDSAAAGYTF
abundance: many; v_gene: TRBV5-5; d_gene: -; j_gene: TRBJ2-5; CDR3nt: TGTGCCAGCAGCTCGATGGAGACCCAGTACTTC; CDR3aa: CASSSMETQYF
abundance: -; v_gene: TRBV7-6; d_gene: TRBD1; j_gene: TRBJ1-2; CDR3nt: TGTGCCAGCAGCTTTGGACTTCCGGGACAGGGGACAGACAACTATGGCTACACCTTC; CDR3aa: CASSFGLPGQGTDNYGYTF
abundance: many; v_gene: TRBV7-2; d_gene: -; j_gene: TRBJ2-5; CDR3nt: TGTGCCAGCAGCTTAGCGGCCCCTCCCCAAGAGACCCAGTACTTC; CDR3aa: CASSLAAPPQETQYF
abundance: few; v_gene: TRBV6-4; d_gene: TRBD2; j_gene: TRBJ2-3; CDR3nt: TGTGCCAGCAGTATTCTAGCGGGAGCTGGAGATACGCAGTATTTT; CDR3aa: CASSILAGAGDTQYF
abundance: many; v_gene: TRBV27; d_gene: -; j_gene: TRBJ2-5; CDR3nt: TGTGCCAGCGGACTGTACCAAGAGACCCAGTACTTC; CDR3aa: CASGLYQETQYF
abundance: -; v_gene: TRBV6-5; d_gene: TRBD1; j_gene: TRBJ1-1; CDR3nt: TGTGCCAGCAGTTACAGCCGGGACAGCAACACTGAAGCTTTCTTT; CDR3aa: CASSYSRDSNTEAFF
abundance: many; v_gene: TRBV20-1; d_gene: -; j_gene: TRBJ2-1; CDR3nt: TGCAGTGCTAGAGATTCAGGACTCCCCGGCAATGAGCAGTTCTTC; CDR3aa: CSARDSGLPGNEQFF
abundance: many; v_gene: TRBV27; d_gene: TRBD2; j_gene: TRBJ2-1; CDR3nt: TGTGCCAGCAGTTTACGCGGGAGCCGCAATGAGCAGTTCTTC; CDR3aa: CASSLRGSRNEQFF
abundance: many; v_gene: TRBV20-1; d_gene: TRBD2; j_gene: TRBJ2-4; CDR3nt: TGCAGTGCCACGACTAGCGGGAGTTTCGACATTCAGTACTTC; CDR3aa: CSATTSGSFDIQYF
abundance: -; v_gene: TRBV18; d_gene: -; j_gene: TRBJ1-5; CDR3nt: TGTGCCAGCTCACCACAGGCGAATAGCAATCAGCCCCAGCATTTT; CDR3aa: CASSPQANSNQPQHF
abundance: -; v_gene: TRBV9; d_gene: -; j_gene: TRBJ1-1; CDR3nt: TGTGCCAGCAGCGTAGGTGGTTTCGGGGCGAGAGCTTTCTTT; CDR3aa: CASSVGGFGARAFF
abundance: few; v_gene: TRBV2; d_gene: TRBD2; j_gene: TRBJ2-1; CDR3nt: TGTGCCAGCAGTGAAGAGACTAGCGGGGTCTACAATGAGCAGTTCTTC; CDR3aa: CASSEETSGVYNEQFF
abundance: many; v_gene: TRBV7-8; d_gene: -; j_gene: TRBJ1-2; CDR3nt: TGTGCCAGCAGCTCTCGGCCGACGATCTATGGCTACACCTTC; CDR3aa: CASSSRPTIYGYTF
abundance: few; v_gene: TRBV20-1; d_gene: -; j_gene: TRBJ2-3; CDR3nt: TGCAGTGCTAGAGATGAGAAGCGTGTGGCAGATACGCAGTATTTT; CDR3aa: CSARDEKRVADTQYF
abundance: few; v_gene: TRBV29-1; d_gene: -; j_gene: TRBJ2-5; CDR3nt: TGCAGCGTTCATCGAGAGGGACCCCAAGAGACCCAGTGCTTC; CDR3aa: CSVHREGPQETQCF
abundance: many; v_gene: TRBV2; d_gene: -; j_gene: TRBJ2-1; CDR3nt: TGTGCCAGCAGTCAAACCTGGAGCTCCTACAATGAGCAGTTCTTC; CDR3aa: CASSQTWSSYNEQFF
abundance: many; v_gene: TRBV11-2; d_gene: -; j_gene: TRBJ2-7; CDR3nt: TGTGCCAGCAGCTTAGATCGCGGGGCCCTCTACGAGCAGTACTTC; CDR3aa: CASSLDRGALYEQYF
abundance: -; v_gene: TRBV7-2; d_gene: -; j_gene: TRBJ1-1; CDR3nt: TGTGCCAGCAGCCCGGGACCGGGGGGGGGCACTGAAGCTTTCTTT; CDR3aa: CASSPGPGGGTEAFF
abundance: many; v_gene: TRBV28; d_gene: TRBD2; j_gene: TRBJ2-1; CDR3nt: TGTGCCAGCAGTTTATGGCCAGCGGGAGTTCTCGATGAGCAGTTCTTC; CDR3aa: CASSLWPAGVLDEQFF
abundance: -; v_gene: TRBV6-2/TRBV6-3; d_gene: TRBD2; j_gene: TRBJ2-1; CDR3nt: TGTGCCAGCAAGAGAGGGACCGGGACTAGTCGTCAGTTCTTC; CDR3aa: CASKRGTGTSRQFF